These 19 T cell receptor beta chains were all obtained from the same sample, sequenced in a study of T cell repertoires in cytomegalovirus infection. TCRdb called the reads again in MiXCR, with one record for every CDR3 protein. In the table there are approximately 770,000 distinct CDR3 sequences, almost 30% of which are singletons. These receptors' targets are unknown. Sequenced here: cultured CD8+ T cells from PBMCs, sampled from culture after CMV antigen stimulation. The source of these receptors is a human donor in good health (CMV status not recorded). Some clones in this sample may be carry-over from other donors' samples.

This clonotype came up a few times. This chain connects TRBV28 to TRBJ2-3, with unresolved D. The V end was cut by 2 bases, the J end by 4 bases, with 13 bases between. Germline V gene lookup returns CDR1 MDHEN and CDR2 SYDVKM. The CDR3 loop spans 15 amino acids. In nucleotides, the CDR3 is TGTGCCAGCAGTTTACGAACTGGACCCGCAGATACGCAGTATTTT. It yields the protein CASSLRTGPADTQYF.

This clonotype was recorded a few times. The chain employs TRBV7-9 and TRBJ1-1; D perhaps matches TRBD1 (5 bases). The CDR3 loop spans 16 amino acids. V lost 5 bases, J lost 0 bases, and 16 bases lay in between. Germline-derived CDR1 and CDR2 are SEHNR and FQNEAQ (reference sequence). In nucleotides, the CDR3 is TGTGCCAGCAGCCTGGGACCTTTGACAGTGAACACTGAAGCTTTCTTT. Protein: CASSLGPLTVNTEAFF.

This clonotype was counted many times. The chain combines TRBV7-6 with TRBJ2-5; D remains ambiguous. Germline-derived CDR1 and CDR2 are SGHVS and FNYEAQ. Between the trimmed V and J ends, which lost 5 bases and 2 bases, there was a span of 9 bases. There are 13 residues in the CDR3. The CDR3 DNA reads as TGTGCCAGCAGCCTACGATGGCAAGAGACCCAGTACTTC. Amino acids: CASSLRWQETQYF. Drawing the rest from reference TRBV7-6 and TRBJ2-5, the complete variable domain is GAGVSQSPRYKVTKRGQDVALRCDPISGHVSLYWYRQALGQGPEFLTYFNYEAQQDKSGLPNDRFSAERPEGSISTLTIQRTEQRDSAMYRCASSLRWQETQYFGPGTRLLVL.

The chain carries TRBV27 and TRBJ2-3; D ambiguous. The CDR3 is 15 amino acids. Germline CDR1 reads MNHEY; CDR2 reads SMNVEV (reference sequence). V gave up 6 bases and J gave up 1 base, with 14 bases separating them. CDR3 DNA sequence: TGTGCCAGCAGCCAAGTGGGTTGGGGCACAGATACGCAGTATTTT. Translating it yields CASSQVGWGTDTQYF.

This clonotype came up many times. The chain links TRBV12-3 or TRBV12-4 to TRBJ2-3; 9 bases agree with TRBD2. Losses at the gene ends were 8 bases for V and 2 bases for J; bases not matched to a gene: 11. The CDR3 contains 16 residues. Here the CDR3 DNA reads TGTGCCAGCGCCACCTCTGCGGGGGGGCCCACAGATACGCAGTATTTT. Protein: CASATSAGGPTDTQYF.

The chain combines TRBV28 with TRBJ1-6; tentatively, D is TRBD1 (6 bases). CDR1 and CDR2 from the germline V gene are MDHEN and SYDVKM. V was pared by 3 bases and J by 10 bases, with 16 bases between. The CDR3 covers 15 residues. The CDR3 spells CASSLLQGLGSPLHF. In DNA form, the CDR3 reads TGTGCCAGCAGTTTGCTTCAGGGGCTCGGCTCACCCCTCCACTTT.

This chain joins TRBV9 and TRBJ1-5; possible D gene TRBD1, 5 bases. CDR1 is SGDLS and CDR2 is YYNGEE in the germline V gene. V dropped 4 bases and J dropped 6 bases, with 17 bases sitting between them. CDR3 length: 15 amino acids. CDR3 loop: CASSPGGGIGQPQHF. The CDR3 region has the DNA TGTGCCAGCAGCCCCGGCGGGGGAATCGGTCAGCCCCAGCATTTT.

The rearrangement joins TRBV12-3 or TRBV12-4 to TRBJ2-7; D gene unclear. The ends were cut back, 7 bases at V and 1 base at J, with 8 bases in the middle. CDR3 length: 12 amino acids. The CDR3 DNA reads as TGTGCCAGCAAAGCAGAATCCTACGAGCAGTACTTC. Amino acids: CASKAESYEQYF.

Concerning this clonotype itself: It may be a read error: a sequence one base away is much more abundant. The chain combines TRBV7-6 with TRBJ2-5, with D perhaps assigned TRBD1 or TRBD2 (6 bases each). Germline V gene lookup returns CDR1 SGHVS and CDR2 FNYEAQ. V was trimmed by 5 bases and J by 3 bases, leaving 10 bases between them. There are 13 residues in the CDR3. The CDR3 DNA reads TGTGCCAGCAGCCAAAGGGGGGAAGAGACCCAGTACTTC. The encoded protein is CASSQRGEETQYF.

This clonotype was seen only a few times. The V and J genes are TRBV12-3 or TRBV12-4 and TRBJ1-2, with D maybe TRBD1 (5 bases). Trimming removed 5 bases at V and 11 bases at J, with 24 bases between. The CDR3 totals 15 residues. CDR3 nucleotide sequence: TGTGCCAGCAGTCTTTCAGGGACCGCTCATTTGGGGTACACCTTC. Residues: CASSLSGTAHLGYTF.

The V gene is TRBV6-5, the J gene TRBJ1-2; TRBD1 matches at 8 bases. The germline CDR1 and CDR2 sequences are MNHEY and SVGAGI. This CDR3 comprises 14 residues. J gave up 4 bases and V 2 bases, and 3 bases lay outside the gene matches. The CDR3 protein is CASSYGQGGYGYTF. The CDR3 bases are TGTGCCAGCAGTTACGGACAGGGCGGCTATGGCTACACCTTC.

J is TRBJ2-1 and V is TRBV6-5; 7 positions match TRBD2. This CDR3 is built from 15 residues. V was clipped by 6 bases and J by 4 bases; unmatched bases: 9. Germline V gene data show CDR1 as MNHEY and CDR2 as SVGAGI. CDR3 nucleotide sequence: TGTGCCAGCAGCGTCGGGACTACCGGATACAATGAGCAGTTCTTC. Protein: CASSVGTTGYNEQFF.

Only one count was recorded for this clonotype. This sequence joins TRBV6-5 and TRBJ2-7; 7 bases agree with TRBD2. The CDR3 totals 14 residues. In germline, CDR1 is MNHEY, CDR2 SVGAGI. This CDR3 reads CPSGTLDGSYEQYV. CDR3 nucleotide sequence: TGTCCCAGCGGGACCTTGGACGGATCCTACGAGCAGTACGTC.

This chain uses TRBV12-5 with TRBJ2-1; D unclear. CDR1 is LGHNT and CDR2 is FRNRAP in the germline V gene. Between the trimmed V and J ends, which lost 2 bases and 8 bases, there was a span of 10 bases. The CDR3 covers 13 residues. The CDR3 region has the DNA TGTGCTAGTGGTTTGTGCCCAGGCGATGAGCAGTTCTTC. Its protein product is CASGLCPGDEQFF.

This chain connects TRBV19 to TRBJ1-5; D is ambiguous. This CDR3 comprises 16 residues. Germline CDR1 reads LNHDA; CDR2 reads SQIVND (reference sequence). V was cut by 5 bases and J by 2 bases, with 16 bases left in between. CDR3 DNA: TGTGCCAGTAGTCCGAAGGGCGACCTTGGCAATCAGCCCCAGCATTTT. Translating gives CASSPKGDLGNQPQHF.

The V and J genes are TRBV7-3 and TRBJ2-3; TRBD2 matches at 7 bases. Germline V gene sequence: CDR1 SGHTA, CDR2 FQGTGA. V was clipped by 2 bases and J by 0 bases; unmatched bases: 5. The CDR3 is 16 residues long. In DNA form, the CDR3 reads TGTGCCAGCAGCTTATGGCCTAGCGGCAGCACAGATACGCAGTATTTT. This gives the protein CASSLWPSGSTDTQYF. The full variable domain, rest sourced from reference TRBV7-3 and TRBJ2-3, is GAGVSQTPSNKVTEKGKYVELRCDPISGHTALYWYRQSLGQGPEFLIYFQGTGAADDSGLPNDRFFAVRPEGSVSTLKIQRTERGDSAVYLCASSLWPSGSTDTQYFGPGTRLTVL.

This clonotype was seen more than once but under ten times. Relative to the germline gene, one junction end is altered; a read error may explain this. V is TRBV7-7 and J is TRBJ2-1; 11 bases are shared with TRBD2. The CDR3 has 14 amino acids. Germline V gives CDR1 SSHAT, CDR2 FNYEAQ (reference sequence). CDR3 residues: CASSFSGGDDEQFF. In DNA form, the CDR3 reads TGTGCTAGCAGCTTTAGCGGGGGGGACGATGAGCAGTTCTTC.

The V gene is TRBV27, the J gene TRBJ2-1; D not certain. CDR3 length equals 14 residues. From germline, CDR1 is MNHEY and CDR2 SMNVEV (reference sequence). V was shortened by 3 bases and J by 6 bases, with 12 bases between the two germline ends. DNA of the CDR3: TGTGCCAGCAGTTTTCTGGGCAGTCTCAATGAGCAGTTCTTC. Translating it yields CASSFLGSLNEQFF.

A remark on this clonotype: One end of the junction varies from germline; a read error may be responsible. The chain combines TRBV14 with TRBJ1-1; the D is unclear. The germline CDR1 and CDR2 sequences are SGHDN and FVKESK. This CDR3 spans 11 amino acids. The CDR3 region is CASSQHSMCSF. Here the CDR3 DNA reads TGTGCCAGCAGCCAACATTCCATGTGTTCCTTT.